The rows below give T cell receptor beta chains drawn from one sample of a study of cytomegalovirus exposure and HLA in healthy donors. The protocol was immunoSEQ multiplex PCR, while the TCRdb copy is restricted to in-frame clones and leaves out a portion. The sample consists of 150,000 to 180,000 clones, about 76% of them appearing once. The sample consisted of PBMCs. Receptors were obtained from a young man in good health and CMV-seropositive. The CDR3 runs from the conserved cysteine through the conserved F or W. A D gene is named only where the DNA matches it firmly. Some rows mark clone size as missing; the rest say once, few, many or name a class of expanded clone.

size	V	J	D	CDR3	DNA
NA	TRBV5-1	TRBJ2-7	TRBD2	CASSPGTSESYEQYF	TGCGCCAGCAGTCCTGGGACTAGCGAGTCCTACGAGCAGTACTTC
NA	TRBV28	TRBJ1-1	TRBD1	CASSPSTGSNTEAFF	TGTGCCAGCAGTCCATCGACAGGGAGTAACACTGAAGCTTTCTTT
few	TRBV2	TRBJ1-5	NA	CASRDSGLVDNQPQHF	TGTGCCAGCAGGGACTCCGGGCTTGTCGACAATCAGCCCCAGCATTTT
NA	TRBV7-2	TRBJ2-7	TRBD2	CASSPWLAGGYEQYF	TGTGCCAGCAGCCCGTGGCTAGCGGGGGGCTACGAGCAGTACTTC
NA	TRBV14	TRBJ1-2	NA	CASSQDTEGGYTF	TGTGCCAGCAGCCAGGATACTGAGGGAGGCTACACCTTC
NA	TRBV6-5	TRBJ1-1	NA	CASSWDGRANTEAFF	TGTGCCAGCAGCTGGGATGGGCGGGCGAACACTGAAGCTTTCTTT
few	TRBV30	TRBJ2-3	TRBD2	CAWSGGSGSTDTQYF	TGTGCCTGGAGTGGGGGTAGCGGGAGCACAGATACGCAGTATTTT
NA	TRBV29-1	TRBJ2-4	TRBD1	CSVEGQGPTLAKNIQYF	TGCAGCGTTGAGGGACAGGGACCTACTCTAGCCAAAAACATTCAGTACTTC
NA	TRBV5-6	TRBJ1-1	TRBD1	CASSLPGGYTEAFF	TGTGCCAGCAGCTTGCCAGGGGGCTACACTGAAGCTTTCTTT
NA	TRBV4-3	TRBJ2-3	NA	CASSQDWGSLDTQYF	TGCGCCAGCAGCCAAGATTGGGGCTCCCTGGATACGCAGTATTTT
NA	TRBV5-4	TRBJ1-1	NA	CASSPPQQRGGRSTEAFF	TGTGCCAGCAGCCCACCCCAACAGCGGGGGGGGAGGAGCACTGAAGCTTTCTTT
NA	TRBV5-1	TRBJ2-7	NA	CASSSIAHEQYF	TGCGCCAGCAGCTCAATAGCCCACGAGCAGTACTTC
NA	TRBV28	TRBJ1-1	NA	CASRYRVRAFF	TGTGCCAGCAGATACAGGGTAAGGGCTTTCTTT
NA	TRBV5-1	TRBJ2-3	NA	CASSLEERRTDTQYF	TGCGCCAGCAGCTTGGAGGAGCGGCGCACAGATACGCAGTATTTT
NA	TRBV6-1	TRBJ2-7	NA	CASGDKSSYEQYF	TGTGCCAGCGGGGACAAAAGCTCCTACGAGCAGTACTTC
NA	TRBV7-2	TRBJ2-5	TRBD1	CASSTRTGGQETQYF	TGTGCCAGCAGCACCCGGACAGGGGGCCAGGAGACCCAGTACTTC
NA	TRBV2	TRBJ2-7	NA	CASSPGNYEQYF	TGTGCCAGCAGTCCGGGGAACTACGAGCAGTACTTC
NA	TRBV7-9	TRBJ2-1	NA	CSSSLAVSGAYNEQFF	TGTTCCAGCAGCTTAGCGGTTAGCGGAGCCTACAATGAGCAGTTCTTC
NA	TRBV2	TRBJ2-2	NA	CASGQLSTGELFF	TGTGCCAGCGGACAGCTTTCTACCGGGGAGCTGTTTTTT
NA	TRBV28	TRBJ1-1	NA	CASSLGGTRSTEAFF	TGTGCCAGCAGTTTGGGGGGGACGAGGAGCACTGAAGCTTTCTTT
NA	TRBV9	TRBJ1-1	TRBD1	CASSVRDRGAEAFF	TGTGCCAGCAGCGTCCGGGACAGGGGGGCTGAAGCTTTCTTT
NA	TRBV30	TRBJ1-4	TRBD1	CAWRKTQGGNNEKLFF	TGTGCCTGGAGAAAAACACAGGGGGGGAATAATGAAAAACTGTTTTTT
NA	TRBV10-3	TRBJ1-5	TRBD1	CATTRDRDNQPQHF	TGTGCCACGACCCGGGACAGGGATAATCAGCCCCAGCATTTT
NA	TRBV15	TRBJ2-5	NA	CATSRDRAGGQETQYF	TGTGCCACCAGCAGAGATAGGGCAGGGGGGCAAGAGACCCAGTACTTC
NA	TRBV27	TRBJ1-1	NA	CASSLTGRGEAFF	TGTGCCAGCAGTTTAACGGGGCGGGGAGAAGCTTTCTTT
few	TRBV29-1	TRBJ2-1	TRBD1	CSVEGQVGNEQFF	TGCAGCGTTGAGGGACAGGTGGGAAATGAGCAGTTCTTC